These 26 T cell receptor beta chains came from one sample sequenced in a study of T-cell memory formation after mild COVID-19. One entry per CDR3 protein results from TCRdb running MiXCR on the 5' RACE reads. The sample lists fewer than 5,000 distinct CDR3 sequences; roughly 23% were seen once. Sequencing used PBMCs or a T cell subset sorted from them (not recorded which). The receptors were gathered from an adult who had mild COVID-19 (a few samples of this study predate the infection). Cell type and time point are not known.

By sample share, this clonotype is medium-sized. CDR3 bases: TGTGCCAGCAGCCAAGAGAGCGGGGGGTTCTACGAGCAGTACTTC. Protein: CASSQESGGFYEQYF. The chain uses TRBV4-2 and TRBJ2-7, with 9 positions matching TRBD2. This CDR3 has 15 residues. V trimming: 0 bases; J trimming: 3 bases; junction bases outside the gene matches: 3. Germline CDR1 LGHNA, CDR2 YNFKEQ.

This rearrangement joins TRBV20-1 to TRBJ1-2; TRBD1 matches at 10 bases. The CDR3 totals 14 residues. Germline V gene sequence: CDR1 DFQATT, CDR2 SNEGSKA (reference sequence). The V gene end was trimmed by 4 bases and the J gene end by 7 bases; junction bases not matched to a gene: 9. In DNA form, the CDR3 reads TGCAGTGCTACCCGACAGGGGGCGTCCGGTGGCTACACCTTC. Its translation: CSATRQGASGGYTF.

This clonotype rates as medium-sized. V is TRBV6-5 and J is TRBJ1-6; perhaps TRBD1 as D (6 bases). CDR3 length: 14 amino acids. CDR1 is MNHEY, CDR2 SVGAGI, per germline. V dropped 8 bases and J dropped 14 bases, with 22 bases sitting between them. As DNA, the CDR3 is TGTGCCAGCCGACCGACAGGCTCCGTGGGCACCCTCCACTTT. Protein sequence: CASRPTGSVGTLHF.

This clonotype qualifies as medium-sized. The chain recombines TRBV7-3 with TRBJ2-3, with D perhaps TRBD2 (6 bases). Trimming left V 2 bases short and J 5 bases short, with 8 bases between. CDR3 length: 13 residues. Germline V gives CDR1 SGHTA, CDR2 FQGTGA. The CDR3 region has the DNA TGTGCCAGCAGCTTAGGTAGCGGAGATACGCAGTATTTT. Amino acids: CASSLGSGDTQYF.

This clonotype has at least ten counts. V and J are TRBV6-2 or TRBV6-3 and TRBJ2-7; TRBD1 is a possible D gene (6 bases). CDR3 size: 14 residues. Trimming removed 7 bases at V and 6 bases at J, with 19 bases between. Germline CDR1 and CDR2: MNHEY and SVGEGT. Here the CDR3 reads CASTLDSPSGEQYF. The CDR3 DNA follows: TGTGCCAGCACCCTGGACAGCCCTTCGGGCGAGCAGTACTTC.

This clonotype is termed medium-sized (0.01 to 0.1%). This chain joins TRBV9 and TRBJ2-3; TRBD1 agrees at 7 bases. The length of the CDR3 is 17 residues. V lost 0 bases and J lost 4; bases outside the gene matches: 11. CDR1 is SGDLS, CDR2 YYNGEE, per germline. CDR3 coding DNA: TGTGCCAGCAGCGTAGCTCTGACTCTAGGGGGCCCAGATACGCAGTATTTT. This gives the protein CASSVALTLGGPDTQYF.

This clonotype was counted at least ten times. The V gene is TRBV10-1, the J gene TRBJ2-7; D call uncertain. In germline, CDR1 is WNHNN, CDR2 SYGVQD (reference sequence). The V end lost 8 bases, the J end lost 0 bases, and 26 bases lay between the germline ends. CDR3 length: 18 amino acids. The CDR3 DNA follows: TGCGCCAGCGGAGAACTATTGTATCAGGCCCGTAGCTCCTACGAGCAGTACGTC. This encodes CASGELLYQARSSYEQYV.

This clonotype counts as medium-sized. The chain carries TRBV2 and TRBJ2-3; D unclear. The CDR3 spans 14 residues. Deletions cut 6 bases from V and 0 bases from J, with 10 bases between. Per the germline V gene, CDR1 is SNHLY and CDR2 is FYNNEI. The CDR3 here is CASSAQISTDTQYF. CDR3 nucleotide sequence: TGTGCCAGCAGCGCACAGATTAGCACAGATACGCAGTATTTT.

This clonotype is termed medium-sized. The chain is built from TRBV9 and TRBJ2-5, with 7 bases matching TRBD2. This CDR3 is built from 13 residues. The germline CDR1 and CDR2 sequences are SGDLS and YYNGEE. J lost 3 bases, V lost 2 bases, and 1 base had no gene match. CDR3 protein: CASSVGREETQYF. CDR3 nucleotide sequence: TGTGCCAGCAGCGTTGGGAGGGAAGAGACCCAGTACTTC.

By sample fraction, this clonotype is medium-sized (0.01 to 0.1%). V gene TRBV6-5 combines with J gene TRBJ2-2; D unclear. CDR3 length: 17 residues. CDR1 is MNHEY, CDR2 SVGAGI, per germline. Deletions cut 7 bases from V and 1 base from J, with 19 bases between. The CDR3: CASNIRAGAVNTGELFF. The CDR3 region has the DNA TGTGCCAGCAACATAAGGGCAGGCGCCGTGAACACCGGGGAGCTGTTTTTT.

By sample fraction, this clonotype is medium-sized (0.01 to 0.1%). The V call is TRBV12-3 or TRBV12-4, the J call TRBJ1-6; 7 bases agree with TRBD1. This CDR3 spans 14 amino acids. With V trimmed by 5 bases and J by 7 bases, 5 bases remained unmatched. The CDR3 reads CASSGDSVNSPLHF. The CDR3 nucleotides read TGTGCCAGCAGTGGGGACAGCGTCAATTCACCCCTCCACTTT.

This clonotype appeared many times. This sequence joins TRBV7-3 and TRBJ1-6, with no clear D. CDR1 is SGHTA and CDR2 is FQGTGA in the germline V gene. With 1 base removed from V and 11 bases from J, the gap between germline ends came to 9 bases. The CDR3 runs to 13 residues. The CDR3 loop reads CASSLSASAPLHF. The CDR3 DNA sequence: TGTGCCAGCAGCTTAAGTGCCAGTGCACCCCTCCACTTT. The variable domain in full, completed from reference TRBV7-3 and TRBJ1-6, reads GAGVSQTPSNKVTEKGKYVELRCDPISGHTALYWYRQSLGQGPEFLIYFQGTGAADDSGLPNDRFFAVRPEGSVSTLKIQRTERGDSAVYLCASSLSASAPLHFGNGTRLTVT.

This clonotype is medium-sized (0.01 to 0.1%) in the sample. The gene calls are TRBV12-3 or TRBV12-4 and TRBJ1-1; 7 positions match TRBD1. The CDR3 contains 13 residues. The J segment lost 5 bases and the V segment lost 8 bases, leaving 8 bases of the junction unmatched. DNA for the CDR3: TGTGCCAGCGCGAGGGGGCGGGGAACTGAAGCTTTCTTT. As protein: CASARGRGTEAFF.

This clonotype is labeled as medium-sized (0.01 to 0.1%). The CDR3 is CASSLPSRNTDTQYF. Written as DNA, the CDR3 is TGTGCCAGCAGCTTGCCGTCGAGAAACACAGATACGCAGTATTTT. This chain connects TRBV5-4 to TRBJ2-3, with D uncertain. The V gene's germline CDR1 is SGHNT and CDR2 YYREEE (reference sequence). Deletions cut 1 base from V and 2 bases from J, with 11 bases between. The CDR3 runs 15 residues.

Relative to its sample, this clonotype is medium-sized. This chain's CDR3 is CASSYAPTGATGYGYTF. The CDR3 bases are TGTGCCAGCAGTTACGCCCCGACAGGGGCGACGGGCTATGGCTACACCTTC. The chain recombines TRBV2 with TRBJ1-2; 8 bases are a match to TRBD1. Germline assignment: CDR1 SNHLY and CDR2 FYNNEI. This CDR3 has 17 residues. After removal of 5 bases from V and 4 bases from J, the junction contained 15 bases not matched to a gene.

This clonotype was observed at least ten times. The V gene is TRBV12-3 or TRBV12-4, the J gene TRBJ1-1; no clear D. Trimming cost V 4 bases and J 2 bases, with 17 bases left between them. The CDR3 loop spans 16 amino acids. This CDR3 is CASSSPGVVLNTEAFF. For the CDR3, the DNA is TGTGCCAGCAGTTCCCCCGGTGTGGTCCTTAACACTGAAGCTTTCTTT.

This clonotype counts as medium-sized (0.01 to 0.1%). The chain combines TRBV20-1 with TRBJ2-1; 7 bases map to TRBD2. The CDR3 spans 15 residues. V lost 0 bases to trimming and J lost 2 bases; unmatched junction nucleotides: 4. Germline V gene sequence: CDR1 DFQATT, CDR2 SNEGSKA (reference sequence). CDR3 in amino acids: CSARDSAGAYNEQFF. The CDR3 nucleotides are TGCAGTGCTAGAGATTCGGCGGGAGCCTACAATGAGCAGTTCTTC.

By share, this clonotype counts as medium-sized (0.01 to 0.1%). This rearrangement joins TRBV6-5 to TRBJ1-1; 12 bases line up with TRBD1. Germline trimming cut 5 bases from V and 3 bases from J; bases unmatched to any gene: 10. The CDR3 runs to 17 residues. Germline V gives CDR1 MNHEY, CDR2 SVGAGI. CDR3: CASSAGTGGADDTEAFF. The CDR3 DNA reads TGTGCCAGCAGTGCCGGGACAGGGGGCGCGGACGACACTGAAGCTTTCTTT.

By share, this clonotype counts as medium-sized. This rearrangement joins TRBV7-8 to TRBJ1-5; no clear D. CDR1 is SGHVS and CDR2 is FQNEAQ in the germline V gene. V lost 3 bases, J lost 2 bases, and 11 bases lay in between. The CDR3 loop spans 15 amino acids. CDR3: CASSFWGGGNQPQHF. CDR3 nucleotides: TGTGCCAGCAGCTTTTGGGGAGGTGGCAATCAGCCCCAGCATTTT.

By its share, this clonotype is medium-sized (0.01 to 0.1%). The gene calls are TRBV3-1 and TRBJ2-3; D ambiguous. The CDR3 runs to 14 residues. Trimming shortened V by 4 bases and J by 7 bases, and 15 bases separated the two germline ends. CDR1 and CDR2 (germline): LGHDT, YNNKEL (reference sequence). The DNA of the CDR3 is TGTGCCAGCAGCCTGGATCATTTAGGCAATACGCAGTATTTT. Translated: CASSLDHLGNTQYF.

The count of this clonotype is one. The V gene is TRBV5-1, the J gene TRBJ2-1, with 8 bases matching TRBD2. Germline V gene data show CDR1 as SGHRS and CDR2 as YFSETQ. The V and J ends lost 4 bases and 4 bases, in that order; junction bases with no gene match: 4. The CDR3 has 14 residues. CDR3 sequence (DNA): TGCGCCAGCAGCGGGGCTAGCGGGTACAATGAGCAGTTCTTC. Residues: CASSGASGYNEQFF.

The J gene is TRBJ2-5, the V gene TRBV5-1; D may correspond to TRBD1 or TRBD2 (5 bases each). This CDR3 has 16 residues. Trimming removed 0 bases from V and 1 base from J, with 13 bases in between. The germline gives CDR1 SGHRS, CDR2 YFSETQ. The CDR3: CASSLVGRGGQETQYF. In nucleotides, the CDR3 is TGCGCCAGCAGCTTGGTGGGACGGGGCGGCCAAGAGACCCAGTACTTC.

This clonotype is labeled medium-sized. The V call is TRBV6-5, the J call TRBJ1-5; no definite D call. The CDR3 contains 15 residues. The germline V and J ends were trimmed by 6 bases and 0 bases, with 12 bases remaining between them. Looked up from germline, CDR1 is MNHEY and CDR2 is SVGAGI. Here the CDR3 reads CASRVRIYSNQPQHF. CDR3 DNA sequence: TGTGCCAGCAGAGTGAGAATCTATAGCAATCAGCCCCAGCATTTT.

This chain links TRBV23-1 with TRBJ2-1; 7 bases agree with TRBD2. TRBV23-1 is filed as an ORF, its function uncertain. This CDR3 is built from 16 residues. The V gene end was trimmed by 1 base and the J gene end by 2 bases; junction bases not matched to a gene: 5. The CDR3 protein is CASSQLRGSPYNEQFF. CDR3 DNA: TGCGCCAGCAGTCAATTGCGCGGGAGCCCCTACAATGAGCAGTTCTTC.

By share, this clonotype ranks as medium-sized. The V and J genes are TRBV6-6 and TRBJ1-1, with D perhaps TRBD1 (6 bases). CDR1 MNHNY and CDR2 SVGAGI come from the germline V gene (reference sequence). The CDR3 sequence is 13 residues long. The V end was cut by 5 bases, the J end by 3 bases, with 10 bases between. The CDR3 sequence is CASSVGQDTEAFF. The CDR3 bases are TGTGCCAGCAGTGTGGGACAAGACACTGAAGCTTTCTTT.

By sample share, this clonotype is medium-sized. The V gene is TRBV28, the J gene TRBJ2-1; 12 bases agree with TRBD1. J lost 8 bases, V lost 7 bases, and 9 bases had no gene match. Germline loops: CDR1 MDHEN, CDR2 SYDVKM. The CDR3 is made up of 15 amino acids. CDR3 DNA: TGTGCCAGCACCGGATCGGGACAGGGGGCCCATGAGCAGTTCTTC. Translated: CASTGSGQGAHEQFF. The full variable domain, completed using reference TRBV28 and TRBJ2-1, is DVKVTQSSRYLVKRTGEKVFLECVQDMDHENMFWYRQDPGLGLRLIYFSYDVKMKEKGDIPEGYSVSREKKERFSLILESASTNQTSMYLCASTGSGQGAHEQFFGPGTRLTVL.